This T cell receptor beta chain originates from a study of T cells in Graves' hyperthyroidism and ophthalmopathy (dated by TCRdb to between 2019 and 2020). Regarding the complete study: Peripheral blood was sampled at the time of initial diagnosis, prior to any treatment. The paper reports TCR Vbeta CDR3 sequencing of some 140 peripheral blood samples: some 44 ophthalmopathy, some 80 hyperthyroidism and 17 progressor patients. To identify distinguishing TCR V-J signatures, a discovery cohort of some 99 patients was used, comprising 43 with Graves' ophthalmopathy and 57 with stable Graves' hyperthyroidism. In about 6 Graves' hyperthyroidism patients, the study also compared T-cell repertoires from thyroid tissue with T-cell repertoires from blood. Following sampling, methimazole starting at 30 mg daily was given to hyperthyroidism patients, and high-dose intravenous methylprednisolone was given to ophthalmopathy patients. The approximately 100 discovery patients were randomly divided into training and test sets at a 7:3 ratio. Whether ophthalmopathy could be predicted prospectively was tested in an independent validation cohort made up of 18 to 20 hyperthyroidism patients plus 17 patients who later progressed to ophthalmopathy.

Hyperthyroidism patients were aged 18 to 65 years and newly diagnosed, with disease duration of less than 2 months. Any patient with an uncontrolled infection, another autoimmune disease, pregnancy or lactation was excluded. Diagnoses relied on clinical symptoms, serum thyroxine and TRAb, thyroid ultrasound and orbital computed tomography. For progressor patients, blood was drawn at the first diagnosis of hyperthyroidism, before any ophthalmopathy symptoms had appeared. Ficoll-Paque density gradient centrifugation was used to isolate PBMCs from about 9 ml of fresh peripheral blood. Progressor patients were first diagnosed with Graves' hyperthyroidism and then developed ophthalmopathy during follow-up. Total RNA was extracted with Trizol reagent, and quality was checked on an Agilent 2100 Bioanalyzer. Via the germline V gene, CDR1 is MNHEY and CDR2 SVGAGI. Trimming leaves V shorter by 0 bases and J shorter by 5 bases, with the junction holding 0 bases beyond the gene matches. The CDR3 measures 14 amino acids from cysteine to phenylalanine. Only the CDR3 DNA stays, 42 bases, in frame from base 1.

The TCR beta CDR3 regions were amplified from the RNA transcripts. The first round of RT-PCR for the TCR CDR3 was performed with the HTBI primer set and the Qiagen OneStep RT-PCR kit. Libraries were constructed in a second round of multiplex PCR, after which size selection and purification were performed. Sequencing of the libraries was done on an Illumina HiSeq2000 using paired-end 100 bp reads. As for the authors' bioinformatics: SOAPnuke was used to process the raw data, throwing out any read that contained adapters or uncalled bases, had a mean Phred below 15, or lacked an exact constant-primer or identifier match. High-quality paired reads were merged using COPE v1.2.5, and each unique nucleotide sequence was defined as a clonotype. MiTCR v1.1 was used to align clonotypes to the IMGT TRBV, TRBD and TRBJ reference segments. The analysis included only V-J combinations with a frequency above 0.0001, which together covered around 99% of the repertoires. The TCS score was defined as the ratio of F50 (clonal expansion) to E x V (chaos), calculated using BLOSUM62-based TCRdist between CDR3 peptides within each V-J. Welch's t-statistics and random forest reduced around 520 V-J features to 10 to 15, which were used in a naive Bayes classifier (R e1071). The raw public reads went through TCRdb reprocessing: fastp at Q25, MiXCR clone calling, in-frame beta chains kept. Each entry is one CDR3 protein sequence, shown with its most common DNA and genes. In this record, the V and J calls reflect TCRdb's handling and not the investigators' own analysis. This sample lists over 250,000 distinct CDR3 sequences; under 30% were detected once. Clones ranked in the top ten supply about 30% of the sample.

The paper's findings and limits, for the study overall: In cross-validation, a model built on a 13 V-J signature told ophthalmopathy apart from stable hyperthyroidism with approximately 90% sensitivity and approximately 81% specificity, and in testing the same model reached 80%/75%. Most expanded thyroid clonotypes (frequency above 0.001) were also detected in blood, a finding suggesting that blood repertoires may reflect thyroid immune responses. No statistical method was used to set the sample size in advance, and investigators knew the group allocation. During validation, the model predicted progression to ophthalmopathy a median of approximately 6 months ahead of onset, with more than 55% sensitivity and 72.22% specificity.

Ten or more counts support this clonotype. Which antigen it targets is not known. No quality values exist for individual bases; no much larger clone is one base distant. The sequence was collected from a middle-aged man with Graves' hyperthyroidism that later progressed to Graves' ophthalmopathy. The V and J genes are TRBV6-5 and TRBJ2-5; 10 central nucleotides agree with TRBD2. The sample comprised blood. This receptor carries the CDR3 CASSYSTSGETQYF. The nucleotide sequence reads as follows: TGTGCCAGCAGTTACTCGACTAGCGGGGAGACCCAGTACTTC.